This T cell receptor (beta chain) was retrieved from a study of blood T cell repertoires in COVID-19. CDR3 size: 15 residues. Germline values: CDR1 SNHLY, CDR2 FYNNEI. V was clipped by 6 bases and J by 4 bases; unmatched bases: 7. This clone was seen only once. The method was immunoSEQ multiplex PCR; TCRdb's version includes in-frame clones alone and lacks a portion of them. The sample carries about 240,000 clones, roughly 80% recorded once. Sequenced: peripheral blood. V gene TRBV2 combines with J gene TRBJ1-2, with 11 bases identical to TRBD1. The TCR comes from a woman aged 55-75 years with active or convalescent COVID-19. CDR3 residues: CASRPPGTGGYGYTF. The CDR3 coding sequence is TGTGCCAGCAGGCCTCCCGGGACAGGGGGCTATGGCTACACCTTC.